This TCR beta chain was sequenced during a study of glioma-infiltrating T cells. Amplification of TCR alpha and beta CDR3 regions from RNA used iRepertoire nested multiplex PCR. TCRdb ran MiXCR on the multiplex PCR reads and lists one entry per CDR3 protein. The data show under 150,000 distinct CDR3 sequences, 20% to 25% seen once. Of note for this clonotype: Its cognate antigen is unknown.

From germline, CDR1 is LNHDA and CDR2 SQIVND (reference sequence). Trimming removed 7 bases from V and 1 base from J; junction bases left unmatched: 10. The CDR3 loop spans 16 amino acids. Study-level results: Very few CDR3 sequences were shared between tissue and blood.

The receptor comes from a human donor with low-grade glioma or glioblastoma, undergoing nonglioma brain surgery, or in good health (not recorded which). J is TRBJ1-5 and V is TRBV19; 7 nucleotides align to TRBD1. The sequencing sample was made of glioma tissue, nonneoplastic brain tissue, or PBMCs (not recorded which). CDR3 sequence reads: CASTKGDRGSNQPQHF. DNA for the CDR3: TGTGCCAGTACCAAGGGGGACAGAGGCAGCAATCAGCCCCAGCATTTT.